What follows are 14 T cell receptor beta chains derived from one specimen sequenced in a study of blood T cell repertoires in COVID-19. This table comes from immunoSEQ multiplex PCR, and its TCRdb copy is limited to in-frame clones, with some not included. Of around 25,000 clones listed, roughly 87% are singletons. Sequencing used peripheral blood. The receptors were sampled from a man aged 65-85 years with acute or convalescent COVID-19.

The chain employs TRBV28 and TRBJ1-2; D not certain. CDR3 length equals 12 residues. Trimming took 5 bases from V and 3 from J, leaving 7 bases between them. Germline values: CDR1 MDHEN, CDR2 SYDVKM. The CDR3 loop reads CASSPNDYGYTF. CDR3 nucleotides: TGTGCCAGCAGTCCAAATGACTATGGCTACACCTTC.

The J gene is TRBJ1-3, the V gene TRBV14; D is possibly TRBD1 (6 bases). The CDR3 runs 16 residues. CDR1 and CDR2 (germline): SGHDN, FVKESK. V gave up 4 bases and J gave up 0 bases, with 13 bases separating them. CDR3 DNA: TGTGCCAGCAGCCCCTACAGGGTACGCTCTGGAAACACCATATATTTT. It yields the protein CASSPYRVRSGNTIYF.

The rearrangement uses TRBV19 and TRBJ2-2; TRBD1 aligns across 7 bases. The V and J ends lost 7 bases and 0 bases, in that order; junction bases with no gene match: 8. This CDR3 has 16 amino acids. Germline CDR1 LNHDA, CDR2 SQIVND (reference sequence). Here the CDR3 reads CASTPQGSSNTGELFF. CDR3 DNA sequence: TGTGCCAGTACCCCACAGGGGTCCTCGAACACCGGGGAGCTGTTTTTT.

This chain joins TRBV10-3 and TRBJ1-1, with 11 nucleotides matching TRBD1. The CDR3 is 17 amino acids. Germline V gives CDR1 ENHRY, CDR2 SYGVKD. V dropped 10 bases and J dropped 1; count of bases not matched to a gene: 14. The CDR3: CATRRDRGDHRNTEAFF. CDR3 bases: TGTGCCACCAGGAGGGACAGGGGGGATCACAGGAACACTGAAGCTTTCTTT.

The rearrangement uses TRBV6-2 or TRBV6-3 and TRBJ1-5; 12 positions match TRBD1. V trimming: 3 bases; J trimming: 5 bases; junction bases outside the gene matches: 2. CDR1 MNHEY and CDR2 SVGEGT come from the germline V gene. The CDR3 sequence is 15 residues long. The CDR3 here is CASSYGTGGHQPQHF. Written as DNA, the CDR3 is TGTGCCAGCAGTTATGGGACAGGGGGCCATCAGCCCCAGCATTTT.

This chain links TRBV15 with TRBJ2-2; D possibly corresponds to TRBD2 (6 bases). The V end was cut by 4 bases, the J end by 4 bases, with 16 bases between. This CDR3 is 16 amino acids long. CDR1 and CDR2 from the germline V gene are LNHNV and YYDKDF (reference sequence). The CDR3: CATSTLGTPATGELFF. The CDR3 nucleotides are TGTGCCACCAGCACACTTGGGACTCCGGCCACCGGGGAGCTGTTTTTT.

The gene calls are TRBV4-1 and TRBJ2-5; 8 positions agree with TRBD2. Germline V gene lookup returns CDR1 MGHRA and CDR2 YSYEKL. V trimming: 0 bases; J trimming: 6 bases; junction bases outside the gene matches: 9. The CDR3 runs to 16 residues. The CDR3 here is CASSQEHGRAIKTQYF. The CDR3 DNA sequence: TGCGCCAGCAGCCAAGAACACGGGAGGGCCATAAAGACCCAGTACTTC.

The gene calls are TRBV6-5 and TRBJ1-6, with no clear D. This CDR3 contains 15 residues. Trimming left V 7 bases short and J 2 bases short, with 12 bases between. CDR1 is MNHEY and CDR2 is SVGAGI in the germline V gene. CDR3 bases: TGTGCCAGCACCTCCGGGAACCCCTATAATTCACCCCTCCACTTT. It specifies CASTSGNPYNSPLHF.

This rearrangement joins TRBV7-3 to TRBJ2-2; maybe TRBD1 (7 bases). The CDR3 spans 16 residues. The germline gives CDR1 SGHTA, CDR2 FQGTGA. Between the trimmed V and J ends, which lost 2 bases and 5 bases, there was a span of 15 bases. CDR3 nucleotide sequence: TGTGCCAGCAGCTTAGGTGGACCAGGGGGGACCGGGGAGCTGTTTTTT. Its translation is CASSLGGPGGTGELFF. Filled out from reference TRBV7-3 and TRBJ2-2, the complete variable domain reads GAGVSQTPSNKVTEKGKYVELRCDPISGHTALYWYRQSLGQGPEFLIYFQGTGAADDSGLPNDRFFAVRPEGSVSTLKIQRTERGDSAVYLCASSLGGPGGTGELFFGEGSRLTVL.

This chain links TRBV6-5 with TRBJ1-4; D not certain. This CDR3 contains 15 residues. Germline assignment: CDR1 MNHEY and CDR2 SVGAGI. V was clipped by 6 bases and J by 8 bases, with 19 bases between them. The CDR3 coding sequence is TGTGCCAGCAGCCGCCGCGAGGGTTCTGACGAAAAACTGTTTTTT. Its protein product is CASSRREGSDEKLFF.

The chain uses TRBV24-1 and TRBJ2-2, with 7 bases that match TRBD2. Trimming took 3 bases from V and 2 from J; bases not matched to a gene: 5. Germline CDR1 is KGHDR and CDR2 is SFDVKD. The CDR3 runs 16 residues. CDR3 DNA: TGTGCCACCAGTGATACAAGCGGGATTAACACCGGGGAGCTGTTTTTT. The encoded protein is CATSDTSGINTGELFF.

The chain has TRBV18 and TRBJ2-3; possible D gene TRBD1, 5 bases. Trimming pared 4 bases from V and 0 bases from J, leaving 5 bases between. Germline V gives CDR1 KGHSH, CDR2 LQKENI. The CDR3 is made up of 13 amino acids. Here the CDR3 DNA reads TGTGCCAGCTCACAGGGGAGCACAGATACGCAGTATTTT. This translates into CASSQGSTDTQYF.

The chain employs TRBV13 and TRBJ2-5; perhaps TRBD1 as D (7 bases). CDR3 length equals 14 residues. Germline V gives CDR1 PRHDT, CDR2 FYEKMQ (reference sequence). V was trimmed by 5 bases and J by 7 bases, leaving 17 bases between them. This CDR3 is CASSRNDREVTQYF. The CDR3 DNA reads TGTGCCAGCAGCCGAAACGACAGGGAGGTGACCCAGTACTTC. The complete variable domain, with remaining parts taken from reference TRBV13 and TRBJ2-5, reads AAGVIQSPRHLIKEKRETATLKCYPIPRHDTVYWYQQGPGQDPQFLISFYEKMQSDKGSIPDRFSAQQFSDYHSELNMSSLELGDSALYFCASSRNDREVTQYFGPGTRLLVL.

As regards this clone: The sample holds other DNA sequences that translate to the same CDR3. V is TRBV28 and J is TRBJ1-4; 8 positions match TRBD1. Per the germline V gene, CDR1 is MDHEN and CDR2 is SYDVKM. The CDR3 contains 17 residues. V trimming: 0 bases; J trimming: 1 base; junction bases outside the gene matches: 4. The DNA of the CDR3 is TGTGCCAGCAGTTTATGGGGCAGGGGGCGAACTAATGAAAAACTGTTTTTT. This translates into CASSLWGRGRTNEKLFF.